This is a list of T cell receptor beta chains from one sample in a study of identical twins. Each CDR3 protein gets one entry after TCRdb re-called the 5' RACE reads with MiXCR. The sample includes some 760,000 distinct CDR3 sequences, roughly 18% of them seen just once. This same sample was also taken into another study, of T cells expressing NK-cell markers.

The sequencing sample was made of PBMCs. The receptors come from a woman under 30 in good health. Each CDR3 is given with its conserved first and last residue. Fields, in order: clone size, D gene, V gene, J gene, CDR3 DNA, CDR3 protein. A D gene is named only where the DNA matches it firmly. The size entry is marked missing in some rows and otherwise reads once, few, many or a size class.

clone_size: few
d_call: -
v_call: TRBV2
j_call: TRBJ1-2
cdr3_nt: TGTGCCAGCAGTGACACCACCACCGGACACTATGGCTACACCTTC
cdr3_aa: CASSDTTTGHYGYTF

clone_size: few
d_call: TRBD2
v_call: TRBV5-1
j_call: TRBJ2-2
cdr3_nt: TGCGCCAGCACATCCAGCGGGGGGGCAGTCACCGGGGAGCTGTTTTTT
cdr3_aa: CASTSSGGAVTGELFF

clone_size: -
d_call: -
v_call: TRBV29-1
j_call: TRBJ2-5
cdr3_nt: TGCAGCGTCCGACTCCACCAAGAGACCCAGTACTTC
cdr3_aa: CSVRLHQETQYF

clone_size: -
d_call: -
v_call: TRBV9
j_call: TRBJ2-1
cdr3_nt: TGTGCCAGCAGCCACCCCATTAAAGAATCTACCGCCTCCTACAATGAGCAGTTCTTC
cdr3_aa: CASSHPIKESTASYNEQFF

clone_size: -
d_call: -
v_call: TRBV24-1
j_call: TRBJ2-1
cdr3_nt: TGTGCCACCAGTGACACGGGACCTGAGCAGTTCTTC
cdr3_aa: CATSDTGPEQFF

clone_size: few
d_call: -
v_call: TRBV14
j_call: TRBJ2-7
cdr3_nt: TGTGCCAGCAGCCACGGATTGGCCGAGCAGTACTTC
cdr3_aa: CASSHGLAEQYF

clone_size: -
d_call: -
v_call: TRBV12-3/TRBV12-4
j_call: TRBJ2-1
cdr3_nt: TGTGCCAGCAGTTTAGGCGGGGACTGGGATGAGCAGTTCTTC
cdr3_aa: CASSLGGDWDEQFF

clone_size: few
d_call: -
v_call: TRBV12-3/TRBV12-4
j_call: TRBJ2-2
cdr3_nt: TGTGCCAGCAGTCATGGGACCGGGGAGCTGTTTTTT
cdr3_aa: CASSHGTGELFF

clone_size: -
d_call: -
v_call: TRBV5-1
j_call: TRBJ2-2
cdr3_nt: TGCGCCAGCAGCTTGGGGGGCCAGGCTGGGGAGCTGTTTTTT
cdr3_aa: CASSLGGQAGELFF

clone_size: few
d_call: -
v_call: TRBV7-3
j_call: TRBJ1-1
cdr3_nt: TGTGCCAGCAGTCATAGACAGGCTGACAAAGCTTTCTTT
cdr3_aa: CASSHRQADKAFF

clone_size: few
d_call: TRBD2
v_call: TRBV7-7
j_call: TRBJ2-1
cdr3_nt: TGTGCCAGCAGCTTAGGTGCGGGAGGGCCTTTTGATGAGCAGTTCTTC
cdr3_aa: CASSLGAGGPFDEQFF

clone_size: -
d_call: -
v_call: TRBV12-3/TRBV12-4
j_call: TRBJ2-7
cdr3_nt: TGTGCCAGCAGTGATGGCGGGTACTCCTACGAGCAGTACTTC
cdr3_aa: CASSDGGYSYEQYF

clone_size: -
d_call: TRBD2
v_call: TRBV19
j_call: TRBJ2-7
cdr3_nt: TGTGCCAGTAGCACCACCCGGCGCGGGAGTGTTTACGAGCAGTACTTC
cdr3_aa: CASSTTRRGSVYEQYF

clone_size: -
d_call: -
v_call: TRBV12-3/TRBV12-4
j_call: TRBJ2-3
cdr3_nt: TGTGCCAGCAGTTTAAACGTAGGATTCACAGATACGCAGTATTTT
cdr3_aa: CASSLNVGFTDTQYF

clone_size: -
d_call: TRBD2
v_call: TRBV2
j_call: TRBJ2-5
cdr3_nt: TGTGCCAGCACCGCGGGGGGGGGACAAGAGACCCAGTACTTC
cdr3_aa: CASTAGGGQETQYF

clone_size: -
d_call: TRBD2
v_call: TRBV5-1
j_call: TRBJ2-2
cdr3_nt: TGCGCCAGCAGCTTGGGCCCTAGCGGATTCACCGGGGAGCTGTTTTTT
cdr3_aa: CASSLGPSGFTGELFF

clone_size: few
d_call: -
v_call: TRBV4-2
j_call: TRBJ2-5
cdr3_nt: TGTGCCAGCAGCCCGACCCTCGTGGACGAGACCCAGTACTTC
cdr3_aa: CASSPTLVDETQYF

clone_size: -
d_call: TRBD1
v_call: TRBV12-3/TRBV12-4
j_call: TRBJ1-4
cdr3_nt: TGTGCCAGCAGTCCGACAGGGTTCGGTGAAAAACTGTTTTTT
cdr3_aa: CASSPTGFGEKLFF

clone_size: few
d_call: TRBD2
v_call: TRBV6-5
j_call: TRBJ2-4
cdr3_nt: TGTGCCAGCAGTTACTCGACTCCGGGCGGGGGTGCCTACATTCAGTACTTC
cdr3_aa: CASSYSTPGGGAYIQYF

clone_size: few
d_call: TRBD1
v_call: TRBV12-3/TRBV12-4
j_call: TRBJ2-5
cdr3_nt: TGTGCCAGCAGTCAGGACAGGGTGGTAGAGACCCAGTACTTC
cdr3_aa: CASSQDRVVETQYF

clone_size: -
d_call: -
v_call: TRBV7-2
j_call: TRBJ2-1
cdr3_nt: TGTGCCAGCAGCCCACTCGGGCGGGGGCGATACAATGAGCAGTTCTTC
cdr3_aa: CASSPLGRGRYNEQFF

clone_size: few
d_call: TRBD2
v_call: TRBV5-1
j_call: TRBJ2-1
cdr3_nt: TGCGCCAGCAGCTTTGCAGCGGGGGGATTAGACGAGCAGTTCTTC
cdr3_aa: CASSFAAGGLDEQFF

clone_size: -
d_call: -
v_call: TRBV20-1
j_call: TRBJ2-7
cdr3_nt: TGCAGTGCCCGGGACAACGAAGGAGGCTACGAGCAGTACTTC
cdr3_aa: CSARDNEGGYEQYF

clone_size: -
d_call: -
v_call: TRBV15
j_call: TRBJ2-1
cdr3_nt: TGTGCCACCAGCAGAGATGGGATCTGGGGCAATGAGCAGTTCTTC
cdr3_aa: CATSRDGIWGNEQFF

clone_size: -
d_call: -
v_call: TRBV12-3/TRBV12-4
j_call: TRBJ2-6
cdr3_nt: TGTGCCAGCAGTCTTCACAGGGCCGGGGCCAACGTCCTGACTTTC
cdr3_aa: CASSLHRAGANVLTF

clone_size: -
d_call: -
v_call: TRBV25-1
j_call: TRBJ2-1
cdr3_nt: TGTGCCAGCAGTGAACCAAGGGACAATGAGCAGTTCTTC
cdr3_aa: CASSEPRDNEQFF

clone_size: -
d_call: TRBD2
v_call: TRBV5-6
j_call: TRBJ2-7
cdr3_nt: TGTGCCAGCAGGAGAGCCGGGACTAGCTTGTACGAGCAGTACTTC
cdr3_aa: CASRRAGTSLYEQYF

clone_size: -
d_call: -
v_call: TRBV7-8
j_call: TRBJ2-7
cdr3_nt: TGTGCCAGCAGCCCCTCAAACCGGGACTACGAGCAGTACTTC
cdr3_aa: CASSPSNRDYEQYF

clone_size: few
d_call: TRBD1
v_call: TRBV6-5
j_call: TRBJ1-1
cdr3_nt: TGTGCCAGCAGTTACAGTATACAGGGGGGAGTCACTGAAGCTTTCTTT
cdr3_aa: CASSYSIQGGVTEAFF

clone_size: -
d_call: -
v_call: TRBV4-1
j_call: TRBJ2-1
cdr3_nt: TGCGCCAGCAGCCCATTATTGCAGGGGAATGAGCAGTTCTTC
cdr3_aa: CASSPLLQGNEQFF

clone_size: few
d_call: TRBD1
v_call: TRBV5-1
j_call: TRBJ2-1
cdr3_nt: TGCGCCAGCGGGACAGGGTTACACAATGAGCAGTTCTTC
cdr3_aa: CASGTGLHNEQFF

clone_size: -
d_call: -
v_call: TRBV5-1
j_call: TRBJ1-3
cdr3_nt: TGCGCCAGCAGCTTGGTGTGGGGCTCTGGAAACACCATATATTTT
cdr3_aa: CASSLVWGSGNTIYF

clone_size: many
d_call: TRBD1
v_call: TRBV20-1
j_call: TRBJ1-2
cdr3_nt: TGCAGTGCTGGGGACAGGCTGAAGGGGGGCTACACCTTC
cdr3_aa: CSAGDRLKGGYTF

clone_size: -
d_call: -
v_call: TRBV12-3/TRBV12-4
j_call: TRBJ2-7
cdr3_nt: TGTGCCAGCAGCCAGCAGGGGAGGCCCTACGAGCAGTACTTC
cdr3_aa: CASSQQGRPYEQYF

clone_size: -
d_call: TRBD1
v_call: TRBV5-6
j_call: TRBJ2-7
cdr3_nt: TGTGCCAGCAGCTTGGGACAGGGGGGGTATGGCTCCTACGAGCAGTACTTC
cdr3_aa: CASSLGQGGYGSYEQYF

clone_size: few
d_call: -
v_call: TRBV6-1
j_call: TRBJ1-1
cdr3_nt: TGTGCCAGCAGTGAAGTGGGTGCAATGAACACTGAAGCTTTCTTT
cdr3_aa: CASSEVGAMNTEAFF

clone_size: few
d_call: TRBD1
v_call: TRBV20-1
j_call: TRBJ2-7
cdr3_nt: TGCAGTGTGTCGCCGGGACAGGGTAGCGAGCAGTACTTC
cdr3_aa: CSVSPGQGSEQYF

clone_size: once
d_call: TRBD2
v_call: TRBV20-1
j_call: TRBJ2-3
cdr3_nt: TGCAGTGCTAGTTGGCCTAGCGGGGAGAGCACAGATACGCAGTATTTT
cdr3_aa: CSASWPSGESTDTQYF

clone_size: few
d_call: TRBD2
v_call: TRBV5-6
j_call: TRBJ2-7
cdr3_nt: TGTGCCAGCAGCTTGGGGCTAGCGGCCGCCTACGAGCAGTACTTC
cdr3_aa: CASSLGLAAAYEQYF

clone_size: -
d_call: -
v_call: TRBV4-3
j_call: TRBJ1-1
cdr3_nt: TGCGCCAGCAGCCAATTTGGGTCGAACACTGAAGCTTTCTTT
cdr3_aa: CASSQFGSNTEAFF

clone_size: -
d_call: TRBD2
v_call: TRBV20-1
j_call: TRBJ2-7
cdr3_nt: TGCAGTGCTAAAGCCAGCGGGAGTGGTTTGCAGTACTTC
cdr3_aa: CSAKASGSGLQYF

clone_size: -
d_call: -
v_call: TRBV9
j_call: TRBJ2-7
cdr3_nt: TGTGCCAGCAGCCTTTTGGGGGCAACGGGGGAGCAGTACTTC
cdr3_aa: CASSLLGATGEQYF

clone_size: -
d_call: -
v_call: TRBV3-1
j_call: TRBJ2-7
cdr3_nt: TGTGCCAGCAGCCGAAGGATAGGACAGCCGGAACTTGGCGAGCAGTACTTC
cdr3_aa: CASSRRIGQPELGEQYF

clone_size: few
d_call: -
v_call: TRBV20-1
j_call: TRBJ1-5
cdr3_nt: TGCAGTGCTTCTAGGGGGGGGTATCAGCCCCAGCATTTT
cdr3_aa: CSASRGGYQPQHF

clone_size: few
d_call: -
v_call: TRBV12-3/TRBV12-4
j_call: TRBJ1-2
cdr3_nt: TGTGCCAGCAGTTTAAGGGAAGGGCTTGGAGGCTACACCTTC
cdr3_aa: CASSLREGLGGYTF

clone_size: -
d_call: -
v_call: TRBV29-1
j_call: TRBJ2-1
cdr3_nt: TGCAGCGCCGAAGGGTTGGGTGACTACAATGAGCAGTTCTTC
cdr3_aa: CSAEGLGDYNEQFF

clone_size: -
d_call: -
v_call: TRBV3-1
j_call: TRBJ2-3
cdr3_nt: TGTGCCAGCAGCCAAGAAATTCGGGGACCTAGCACAGATACGCAGTATTTT
cdr3_aa: CASSQEIRGPSTDTQYF

clone_size: -
d_call: -
v_call: TRBV21-1
j_call: TRBJ1-6
cdr3_nt: TGTGCCAGCAGCAAAGCGGGGACAGACTCTTCACCCCTCCACTTT
cdr3_aa: CASSKAGTDSSPLHF

clone_size: -
d_call: TRBD2
v_call: TRBV5-1
j_call: TRBJ2-6
cdr3_nt: TGCGCCAGCAGGCTGGGACTAGCGGGCGTTGGGGCCAACGTCCTGACTTTC
cdr3_aa: CASRLGLAGVGANVLTF

clone_size: -
d_call: -
v_call: TRBV10-3
j_call: TRBJ2-7
cdr3_nt: TGTGCCATCAAGGACCACTCTGCGGCCGAGCAGTACTTC
cdr3_aa: CAIKDHSAAEQYF